This TCR beta chain was sequenced in a study of human T cells and chemical hapten exposure. Study-level background: Researchers reported sensitizing an approximately 2 cm by approximately 2 cm upper inner arm skin site with 2% DPC.

Sample time point: patch test 1, 2 weeks after DPC sensitization. As for treatment: therapeutic diphenylcyclopropenone sensitization with weekly scalp DPC. Total RNA was isolated from unfractionated whole blood. V was pared by 2 bases and J by 2 bases, with 15 bases between. The CDR3 is 16 amino acids. Germline CDR1 and CDR2: SGHTA and FQGNSA. Each CDR3 protein gets one entry after TCRdb re-called the RACE reads with MiXCR. The data show approximately 60,000 distinct CDR3 sequences, over 7.5% seen once. Study-level findings and limits: Donors in the study had alopecia, meaning their immune response may differ from healthy people's.

This clonotype has only a few counts. The antigen remains unidentified. Specimen: whole blood, collected in connection with sensitization to the hapten diphenylcyclopropenone (DPC). V and J are TRBV7-2 and TRBJ2-5, with D possibly TRBD2 on 5 matching bases. This receptor was identified in a woman in her forties with alopecia areata. Some clones in this sample may be carry-over from other donors' samples. CDR3 bases: TGTGCCAGCAGCTTATCGGGGTCGATCGGGCAAGAGACCCAGTACTTC. Translating it yields CASSLSGSIGQETQYF.